This T cell receptor (beta chain) was recorded in a study of blood T cell repertoires in COVID-19. Study in general: Donors in the United States, Italy and Spain gave samples during acute or convalescent COVID-19.

Patients of the Seattle cohort, enrolled during active infection, were followed longitudinally. In the authors' methods: Amplified reference gene primers provided the basis for estimating nucleated cell counts. The protocol was immunoSEQ multiplex PCR, while the TCRdb copy is restricted to in-frame clones and leaves out a portion. The V and J calls and clone size were taken over from that table, and D and trimming were inferred from the DNA. The sample contains 450,000 or so clones, 89% of which appear only once. The V gene's germline CDR1 is SGDLS and CDR2 YYNGEE. This CDR3 is built from 16 residues. The V segment lost 4 bases and the J segment 9 bases; nucleotides outside the gene matches: 14.

The specimen was peripheral blood. This clonotype originated in a woman in her 40s with COVID-19, enrolled during active disease. V is TRBV9 and J is TRBJ2-1, with 9 positions matching TRBD2. Written as DNA, the CDR3 is TGTGCCAGCAGCAGGGGAGGGGTAGCGGGAGCGGGTGAGCAGTTCTTC. Encoded protein: CASSRGGVAGAGEQFF.